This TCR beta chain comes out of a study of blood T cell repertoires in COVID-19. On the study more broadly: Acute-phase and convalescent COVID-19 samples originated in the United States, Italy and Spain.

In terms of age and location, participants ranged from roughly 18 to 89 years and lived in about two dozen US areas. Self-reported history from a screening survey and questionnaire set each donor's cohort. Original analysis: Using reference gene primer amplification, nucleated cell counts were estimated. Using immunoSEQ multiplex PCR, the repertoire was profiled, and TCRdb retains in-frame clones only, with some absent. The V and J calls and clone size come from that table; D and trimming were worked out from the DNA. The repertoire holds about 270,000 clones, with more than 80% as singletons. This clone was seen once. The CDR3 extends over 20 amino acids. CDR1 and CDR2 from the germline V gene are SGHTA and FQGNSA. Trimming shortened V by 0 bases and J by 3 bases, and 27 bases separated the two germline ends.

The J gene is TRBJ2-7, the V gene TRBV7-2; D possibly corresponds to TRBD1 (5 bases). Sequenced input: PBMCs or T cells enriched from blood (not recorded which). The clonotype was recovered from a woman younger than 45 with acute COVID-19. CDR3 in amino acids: CASSLATGREVVGDFYEQYF. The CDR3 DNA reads TGTGCCAGCAGCTTAGCTACGGGCAGGGAAGTTGTGGGTGATTTCTACGAGCAGTACTTC.